This T cell receptor beta chain was captured by sequencing in a study of blood T cell repertoires in COVID-19. Whole-study context: Researchers got acute and convalescent COVID-19 samples from the United States, Italy and Spain.

Those who participated ranged in age from roughly 18 to 100 years and resided in about 24 US areas. V lost 6 bases to trimming and J lost 8 bases, with 18 bases between them. There are 15 residues in the CDR3. Germline loops: CDR1 SGDLS, CDR2 YYNGEE. Per the original data handling: Amplification with reference gene primers provided the estimates of nucleated cell counts. The assay was immunoSEQ multiplex PCR, and TCRdb's table has in-frame clones only and misses some. The V and J calls and clone size are taken from that table; D and trimming were inferred from the DNA. In the table there are hundreds of thousands of clones, about 83% of which are singletons.

The material sequenced was PBMCs or T cells enriched from blood (not recorded which). This TCR came from a woman between 45 and 60 years old who had recovered from COVID-19. The chain links TRBV9 to TRBJ1-6; no reliable D call. CDR3 protein: CASTTHESRDSPLHF. The CDR3 bases are TGTGCCAGCACAACTCACGAGAGCCGGGATTCACCCCTCCACTTT.